This T cell receptor beta chain was captured by sequencing in a study of blood T cell repertoires in COVID-19. Study in general: COVID-19 samples, acute and convalescent, were from the United States, Italy and Spain. Nucleic acid was either cDNA or gDNA, and it came from T cells, B-cell-depleted T cells, or PBMCs.

The CDR3 totals 14 residues. V was trimmed by 2 bases and J by 2 bases, leaving 8 bases between them. Per the germline V gene, CDR1 is SGHTA and CDR2 is FQGNSA. The table came from immunoSEQ multiplex PCR; TCRdb's copy has only in-frame clones and leaves some out. The sample has over 250,000 clones, 84% seen once. The specimen sequenced was PBMCs or T cells enriched from blood (not recorded which). V usage is TRBV7-2 and J usage is TRBJ2-3, with D uncertain. The TCR comes from a man aged 30-40 years with acute COVID-19. The CDR3: CASSLFSVTDTQYF. The CDR3 bases are TGTGCCAGCAGCTTATTTTCAGTCACAGATACGCAGTATTTT.